This T cell receptor beta chain was identified during a study of T-cell memory formation after mild COVID-19. Study-level information: TCR clusters were mostly donor specific.

This clonotype was counted between two and nine times. Its antigen remains unknown. Findings of the study overall: Contracting CD4+ clones lay largely in CM and EM, with CD8+ ones residing in EMRA. Day 15 to 85 contracting clones showed balanced CD4/CD8; day 15 to 37 expanders favored CD4+.

From 5'RACE with constant-segment primers came TCR alpha and TCR beta cDNA libraries that carried sample barcodes and UMIs. TCRdb re-analysed the 5' RACE reads in MiXCR, keeping a single row per CDR3 protein. This sample has fewer than 400,000 distinct CDR3 sequences, with roughly 15% found just once. The V gene lost 0 bases and the J gene lost 7 bases, with 13 bases spanning the gap. The CDR3 contains 14 residues. Germline V gene data show CDR1 as MNHNS and CDR2 as SASEGT. This TCR came from a man aged 18-30 years who had mild COVID-19 (a few samples of this study predate the infection). Cell type and time point are not known. V and J are TRBV6-1 and TRBJ2-7; no reliable D call. Sample: PBMCs or a T cell subset sorted from them (not recorded which). The CDR3 coding sequence is TGTGCCAGCAGTGAAGCGGCCTACCAGAATGAGCAGTACGTC. Its protein is CASSEAAYQNEQYV.